This T cell receptor (beta chain) was captured in a study of T cell repertoires in cytomegalovirus infection (dated by TCRdb to between 2019 and 2020). Context from the whole study: The peptide stimulations were aimed at well-studied HLA-B-restricted epitopes as well as recently identified HLA-C-restricted CMV epitopes, whose presentation resists viral immunomodulation. Donor HLA type was relevant to the analysis, as public TCR beta signatures indicated carriage of CMV infection together with the matching HLA type. General study outcomes and caveats: Cumulative frequency of public TCR beta family members discriminated carriers of CMV infection plus the relevant HLA type in this cohort and an independent roughly 340-donor cohort. The ex vivo response was dominated by HLA-C-restricted CMV-specific TCR beta clonotypes, and the single most frequent clonotype in two of eight donors was supplied by these HLA-C-restricted clonotypes.

As for this clonotype: Its cognate antigen has yet to be identified. Nothing much larger sits one base from this clone, and base qualities are not available.

Read against the paper, the sample's treatment or condition label means: in vitro stimulation with specific CMV peptide epitopes to enrich CMV-specific T cells. The instrument given in TCRdb is Illumina HiSeq 1500. TCRdb reran the public reads through fastp at Q25 and MiXCR, keeping productive beta chains. Merged by CDR3 protein, the rows form single entries marked with the most common genes and DNA. The sample table contains around 710,000 distinct CDR3 sequences; only one count was recorded for about 29% of them. Clones ranked in the top ten supply over 10% of the sample. The CDR3, from cysteine to phenylalanine, totals 14 residues. Of the read, only the CDR3 DNA is kept; its 42 bases are in frame from base 1. V is shortened by 1 base, J by 6 bases, and the region joining them spans 12 bases.

The rearrangement combines TRBV12-3 or TRBV12-4 with TRBJ1-2, with no confident D gene call. Sequencing was performed on cultured CD8+ T cells from PBMCs, taken from culture after CMV antigen stimulation. This sequence was found in a human donor in good health (CMV status not recorded). Some clones in this sample may be carry-over from other donors' samples. The DNA sequence is TGTGCCAGCAGTTTAGTTCTTCGAGGCAATGGCTACACCTTC. It translates to CASSLVLRGNGYTF.